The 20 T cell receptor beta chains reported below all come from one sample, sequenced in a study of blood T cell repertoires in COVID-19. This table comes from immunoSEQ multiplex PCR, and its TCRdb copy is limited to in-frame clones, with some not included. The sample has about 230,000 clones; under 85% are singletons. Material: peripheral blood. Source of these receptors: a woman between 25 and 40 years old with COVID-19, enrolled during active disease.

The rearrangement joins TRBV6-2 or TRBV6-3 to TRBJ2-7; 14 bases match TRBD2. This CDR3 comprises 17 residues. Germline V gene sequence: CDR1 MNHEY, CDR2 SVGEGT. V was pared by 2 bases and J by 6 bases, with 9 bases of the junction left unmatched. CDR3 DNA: TGTGCCAGCAGTTACAGGGGGCCGGGACTAGCGGGAGCCGAGCAGTACTTC. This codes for CASSYRGPGLAGAEQYF.

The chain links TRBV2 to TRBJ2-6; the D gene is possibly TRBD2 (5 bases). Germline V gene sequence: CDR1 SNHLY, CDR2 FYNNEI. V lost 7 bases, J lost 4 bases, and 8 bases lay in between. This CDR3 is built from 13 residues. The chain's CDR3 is CASTEVGANVLTF. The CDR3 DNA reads TGTGCCAGCACGGAGGTGGGGGCCAACGTCCTGACTTTC.

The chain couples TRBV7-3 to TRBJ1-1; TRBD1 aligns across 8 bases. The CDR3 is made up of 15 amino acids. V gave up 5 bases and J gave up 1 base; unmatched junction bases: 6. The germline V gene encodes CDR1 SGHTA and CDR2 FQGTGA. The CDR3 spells CASSPWTGRNTEAFF. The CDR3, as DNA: TGTGCCAGCAGCCCCTGGACAGGGCGGAACACTGAAGCTTTCTTT.

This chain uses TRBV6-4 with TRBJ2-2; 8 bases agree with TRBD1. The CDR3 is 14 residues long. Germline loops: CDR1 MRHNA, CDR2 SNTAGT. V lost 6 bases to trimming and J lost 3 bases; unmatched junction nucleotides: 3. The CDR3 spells CASRGQGDTGELFF. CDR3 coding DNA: TGTGCCAGCAGAGGACAGGGTGACACCGGGGAGCTGTTTTTT.

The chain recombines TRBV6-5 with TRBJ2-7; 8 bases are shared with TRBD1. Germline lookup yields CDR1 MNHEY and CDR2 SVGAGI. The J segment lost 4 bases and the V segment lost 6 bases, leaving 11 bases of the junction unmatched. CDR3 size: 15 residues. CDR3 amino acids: CASRGQGGFRYEQYF. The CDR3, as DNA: TGTGCCAGCAGAGGACAGGGTGGCTTCAGGTACGAGCAGTACTTC.

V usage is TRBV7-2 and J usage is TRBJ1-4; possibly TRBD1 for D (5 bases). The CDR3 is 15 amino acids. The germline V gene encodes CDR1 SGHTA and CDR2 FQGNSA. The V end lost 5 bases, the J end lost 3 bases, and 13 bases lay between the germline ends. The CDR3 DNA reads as TGTGCCAGCAGCCGGCAGGGTAGACCTAATGAAAAACTGTTTTTT. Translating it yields CASSRQGRPNEKLFF.

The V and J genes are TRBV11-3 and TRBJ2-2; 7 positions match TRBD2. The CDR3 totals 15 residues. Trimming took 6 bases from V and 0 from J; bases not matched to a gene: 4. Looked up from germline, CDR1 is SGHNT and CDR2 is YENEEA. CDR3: CASRQAGTNTGELFF. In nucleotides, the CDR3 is TGTGCCAGCAGACAAGCGGGAACGAACACCGGGGAGCTGTTTTTT.

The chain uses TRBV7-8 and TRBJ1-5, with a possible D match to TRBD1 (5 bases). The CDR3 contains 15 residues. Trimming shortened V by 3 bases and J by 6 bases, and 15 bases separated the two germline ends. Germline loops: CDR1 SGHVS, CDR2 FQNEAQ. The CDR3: CASSFDSGVIQPQHF. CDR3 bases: TGTGCCAGCAGCTTTGACAGTGGTGTCATTCAGCCCCAGCATTTT.

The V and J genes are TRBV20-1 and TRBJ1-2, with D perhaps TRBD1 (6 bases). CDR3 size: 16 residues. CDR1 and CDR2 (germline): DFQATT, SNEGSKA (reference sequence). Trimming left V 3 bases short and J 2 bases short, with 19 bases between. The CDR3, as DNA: TGCAGTGCTAGTGGCCGGGGATACAGGGTCAACTATGGCTACACCTTC. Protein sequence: CSASGRGYRVNYGYTF.

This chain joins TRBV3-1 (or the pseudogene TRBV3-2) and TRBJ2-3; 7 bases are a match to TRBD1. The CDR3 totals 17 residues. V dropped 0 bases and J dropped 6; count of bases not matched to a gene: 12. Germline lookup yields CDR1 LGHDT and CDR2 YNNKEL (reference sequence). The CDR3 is CASSQEWRQGGVDTQYF. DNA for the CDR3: TGTGCCAGCAGCCAAGAATGGAGACAGGGTGGCGTGGATACGCAGTATTTT.

The CDR3 bases are TGTGCCAGTAGACCGGTCGGGGGTAACTATGGCTACACCTTC. Translation gives CASRPVGGNYGYTF. The V and J genes are TRBV19 and TRBJ1-2, with D perhaps matching TRBD1 (5 bases). V dropped 6 bases and J dropped 1 base, with 12 bases sitting between them. CDR3 length equals 14 residues. The germline CDR1 and CDR2 sequences are LNHDA and SQIVND (reference sequence). Using reference TRBV19 and TRBJ1-2 for the parts outside the CDR3, the full variable domain is DGGITQSPKYLFRKEGQNVTLSCEQNLNHDAMYWYRQDPGQGLRLIYYSQIVNDFQKGDIAEGYSVSREKKESFPLTVTSAQKNPTAFYLCASRPVGGNYGYTFGSGTRLTVV.

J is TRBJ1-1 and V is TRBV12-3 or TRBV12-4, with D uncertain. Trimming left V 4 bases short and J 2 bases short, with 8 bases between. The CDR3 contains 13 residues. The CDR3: CASSSTQNTEAFF. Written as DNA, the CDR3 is TGTGCCAGCAGTTCGACACAAAACACTGAAGCTTTCTTT.

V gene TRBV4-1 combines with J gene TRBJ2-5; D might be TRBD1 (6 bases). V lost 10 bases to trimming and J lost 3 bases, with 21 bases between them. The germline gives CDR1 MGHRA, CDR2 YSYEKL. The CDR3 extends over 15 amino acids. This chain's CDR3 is CATSRYEQGEETQYF. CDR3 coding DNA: TGCGCCACCTCAAGATACGAACAGGGTGAAGAGACCCAGTACTTC.

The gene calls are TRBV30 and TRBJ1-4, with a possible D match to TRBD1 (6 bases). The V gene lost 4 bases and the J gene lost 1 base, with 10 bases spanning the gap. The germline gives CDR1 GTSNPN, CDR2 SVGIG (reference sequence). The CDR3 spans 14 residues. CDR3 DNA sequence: TGTGCCTGGACCCAGGACAGAACTAATGAAAAACTGTTTTTT. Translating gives CAWTQDRTNEKLFF.

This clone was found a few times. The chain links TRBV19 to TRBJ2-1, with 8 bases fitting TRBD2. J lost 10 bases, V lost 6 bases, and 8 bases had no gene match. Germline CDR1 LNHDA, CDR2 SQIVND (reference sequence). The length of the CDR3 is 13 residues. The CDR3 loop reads CASRRLAGREQFF. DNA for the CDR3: TGTGCCAGTAGACGATTAGCGGGAAGGGAGCAGTTCTTC.

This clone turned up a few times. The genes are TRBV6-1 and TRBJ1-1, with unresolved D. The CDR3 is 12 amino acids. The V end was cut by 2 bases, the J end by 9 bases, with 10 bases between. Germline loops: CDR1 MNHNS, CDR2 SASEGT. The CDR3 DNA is TGTGCCAGCAGTGAACTGGTCTACCAAGCTTTCTTT. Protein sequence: CASSELVYQAFF.

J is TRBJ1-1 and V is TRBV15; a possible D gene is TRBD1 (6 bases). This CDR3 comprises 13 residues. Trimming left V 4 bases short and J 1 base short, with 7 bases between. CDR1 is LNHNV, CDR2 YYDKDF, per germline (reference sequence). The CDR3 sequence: CATSTTGNTEAFF. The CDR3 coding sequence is TGTGCCACCAGCACGACAGGGAACACTGAAGCTTTCTTT.

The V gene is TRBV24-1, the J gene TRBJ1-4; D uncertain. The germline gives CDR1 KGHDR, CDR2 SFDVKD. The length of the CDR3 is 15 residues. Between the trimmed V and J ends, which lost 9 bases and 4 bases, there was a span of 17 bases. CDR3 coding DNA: TGTGCCACCCAAGTGACCGTCCTAGGTAATGAAAAACTGTTTTTT. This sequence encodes CATQVTVLGNEKLFF.

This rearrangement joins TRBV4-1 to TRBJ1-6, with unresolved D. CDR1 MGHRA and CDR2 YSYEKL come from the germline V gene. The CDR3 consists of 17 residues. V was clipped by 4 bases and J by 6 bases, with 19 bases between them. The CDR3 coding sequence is TGCGCCAGCAGCCCACCGGGTCGAACTTGGCCTAATTCACCCCTCCACTTT. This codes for CASSPPGRTWPNSPLHF.

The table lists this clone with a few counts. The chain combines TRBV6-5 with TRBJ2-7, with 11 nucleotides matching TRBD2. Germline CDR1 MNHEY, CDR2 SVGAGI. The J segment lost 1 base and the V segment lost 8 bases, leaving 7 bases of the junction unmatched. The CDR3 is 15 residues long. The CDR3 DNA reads TGTGCCAGCTTATCTAGCGGGAGGTCGTCCTACGAGCAGTACTTC. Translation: CASLSSGRSSYEQYF.